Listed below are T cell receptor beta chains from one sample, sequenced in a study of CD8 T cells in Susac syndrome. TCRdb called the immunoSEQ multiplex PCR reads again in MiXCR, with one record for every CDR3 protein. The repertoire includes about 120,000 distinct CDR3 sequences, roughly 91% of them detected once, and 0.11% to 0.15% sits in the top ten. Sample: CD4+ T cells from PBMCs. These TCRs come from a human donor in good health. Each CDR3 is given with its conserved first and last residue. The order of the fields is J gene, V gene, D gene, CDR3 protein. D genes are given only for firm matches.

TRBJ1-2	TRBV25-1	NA	CASRGAWGGYTF
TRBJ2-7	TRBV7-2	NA	CASSSVTGTSEQYF
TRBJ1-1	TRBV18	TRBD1	CASSAPQGEAFF
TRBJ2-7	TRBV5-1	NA	CASSLNQGYEQYF
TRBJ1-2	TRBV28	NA	CASQPSNYGYTF
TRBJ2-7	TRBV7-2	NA	CASSPSGNSYEQYF
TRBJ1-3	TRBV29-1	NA	CSAGEDTIYF
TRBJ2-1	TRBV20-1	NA	CSAARTFNEQFF
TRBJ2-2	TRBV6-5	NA	CASSYRGPTGELFF
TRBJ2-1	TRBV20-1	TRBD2	CSARGGLAGSSYNEQFF
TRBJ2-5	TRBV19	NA	CASSINWQETQYF
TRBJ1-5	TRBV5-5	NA	CASSLATTDNQPQHF
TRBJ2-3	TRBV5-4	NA	CASSAGRDTQYF
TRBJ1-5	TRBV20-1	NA	CSASLPGGTNQPQHF
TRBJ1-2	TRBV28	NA	CASRTTGTLNYGYTF
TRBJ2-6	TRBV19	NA	CASSEGGGSGANVLTF
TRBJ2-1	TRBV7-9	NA	CASSLRQTHNEQFF
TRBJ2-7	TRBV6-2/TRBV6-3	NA	CASSYPGTAYEQYF
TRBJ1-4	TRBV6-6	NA	CACRAAQSEKLFF
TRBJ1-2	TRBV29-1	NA	CSVYGHFYGYTF
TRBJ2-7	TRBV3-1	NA	CASSQAGPTGEQYF
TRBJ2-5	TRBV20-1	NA	CSASYSQETQYF
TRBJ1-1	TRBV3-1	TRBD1	CASSLLTGGNTEAFF
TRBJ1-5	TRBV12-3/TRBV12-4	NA	CASSPPPAAQPQHF
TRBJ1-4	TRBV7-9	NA	CATPPVSEPFNPTNEKLFF
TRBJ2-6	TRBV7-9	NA	CASSSAGANVLTF
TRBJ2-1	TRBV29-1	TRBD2	CSAATSGSLGEQFF
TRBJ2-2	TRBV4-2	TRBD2	CASSRNVAGAGTGELFF
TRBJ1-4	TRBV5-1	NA	CASSPWTGEKLFF
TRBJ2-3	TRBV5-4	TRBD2	CASRTSGGGTDTQYF
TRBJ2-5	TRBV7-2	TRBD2	CASSPASGRAETQYF
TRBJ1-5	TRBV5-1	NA	CASSLDGGSGPQHF
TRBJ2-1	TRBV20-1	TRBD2	CSARTGLAGEYNEQFF
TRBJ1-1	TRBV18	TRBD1	CASSPRQGMNTEAFF
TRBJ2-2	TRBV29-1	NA	CSVQGRQTPTGELFF
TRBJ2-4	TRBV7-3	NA	CASSLSGGRNIQYF
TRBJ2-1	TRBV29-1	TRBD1	CSVEDLSITPRGSNYNEQFF
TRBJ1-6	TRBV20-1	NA	CSARDTANSPLHF
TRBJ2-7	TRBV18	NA	CASSTGGTELYEQYF
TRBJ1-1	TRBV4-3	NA	CASSQVVANTEAFF
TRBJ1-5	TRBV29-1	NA	CSATVAGAQGPQHF
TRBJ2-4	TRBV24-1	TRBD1	CATSDSNRDRRSGLAKNIQYF
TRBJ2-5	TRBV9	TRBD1	CASSVGGTGHETQYF
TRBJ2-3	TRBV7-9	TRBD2	CASSLTSGRGDTQYF
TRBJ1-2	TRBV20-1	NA	CSAVEPHFLSYTF
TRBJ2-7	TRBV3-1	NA	CASSRGLSYEQYF
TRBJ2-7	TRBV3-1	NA	CASSQARGHSSYEQYF
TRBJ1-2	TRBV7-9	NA	CASRESRVSNYGYTF
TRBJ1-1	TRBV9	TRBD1	CASSDAGTGGTNTEAFF
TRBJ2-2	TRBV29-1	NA	CSVPAGAGGGSNTGELFF